This T cell receptor beta chain was captured in a study of blood T cell repertoires in COVID-19 (dated by TCRdb to about 2020). As for the study more broadly: Collaborator samples came from the United States, Italy and Spain and covered acute and convalescent phases of COVID-19. The repertoires were made available in a free public database intended to serve as a resource for research on the immune response to SARS-CoV-2. A de-identified subject ID, COVID-19 status, age in years and sex were almost always included in the sample metadata. Where available, HLA class I and class II types were obtained from metadata supplied by the sample provider rather than from assay-based typing. Subjects who had been exposed to COVID-19, were actively infected with it, or had recovered from it provided the deeply sampled blood TCRbeta repertoires that made up the dataset. The material from the prospective study consisted of cDNA or gDNA derived from T cells, B-cell-depleted T cells, or PBMCs. Samples came from the ongoing ImmuneRACE study (first 160 participants) plus 1,254 subjects from 6 global collaborators. The paper's findings and limits, for the study overall: Clinical and demographic metadata were provided uncurated, with the amount varying by source and participant.

TCRbeta CDR3 regions were amplified from genomic DNA using the immunoSEQ Assay, a bias-controlled multiplex PCR. The original methods were these. Nucleated cell counts per sample were estimated from amplification of reference gene primers within the assay. To quantify the absolute abundance of each unique TCRbeta CDR3 rearrangement, sequence reads were collapsed and filtered. For each sample, productive Simpson clonality was calculated as the square root of Simpson's diversity index over productive rearrangements. TCRdb limited this immuneACCESS table to in-frame rearrangements with V and J called. A share of clones is missing; checked studies link under half to unresolved V genes, and the rest is unexplained. V, J and clone size are those of that table, while D and trimming were read from the DNA. This sample lists some 60,000 clones; roughly 90% were detected once. The biggest ten clones account for about 6% of the sample.

A remark on this clone: Its binding antigen is unknown. No base quality values were provided; no much bigger clone lies one nucleotide off.

The collaborating institutions used their own protocols to collect whole blood in K2EDTA tubes. For TCRbeta analysis, collaborators shipped samples as frozen whole blood, isolated PBMCs, or DNA extracted from either of those sample types. Reading the germline V gene gives CDR1 SNHLY and CDR2 FYNNEI. Measured from the cysteine to the phenylalanine, the CDR3 is 16 residues long. Only the CDR3 region is kept as DNA, spanning 48 bases read in frame from base 1. The germline V end is reduced by 3 bases and the J end by 1 base; junction bases left unmatched: 6. This TCR derives from a human donor in a cohort sampled during active COVID-19. The chain was built from TRBV2 and TRBJ2-1; TRBD2 lines up with 7 middle nucleotides. Sequencing used peripheral blood. The DNA is as follows: TGTGCCAGCAGTGACTATGCGGGAGTGTCCTACAATGAGCAGTTCTTC. It encodes CASSDYAGVSYNEQFF.